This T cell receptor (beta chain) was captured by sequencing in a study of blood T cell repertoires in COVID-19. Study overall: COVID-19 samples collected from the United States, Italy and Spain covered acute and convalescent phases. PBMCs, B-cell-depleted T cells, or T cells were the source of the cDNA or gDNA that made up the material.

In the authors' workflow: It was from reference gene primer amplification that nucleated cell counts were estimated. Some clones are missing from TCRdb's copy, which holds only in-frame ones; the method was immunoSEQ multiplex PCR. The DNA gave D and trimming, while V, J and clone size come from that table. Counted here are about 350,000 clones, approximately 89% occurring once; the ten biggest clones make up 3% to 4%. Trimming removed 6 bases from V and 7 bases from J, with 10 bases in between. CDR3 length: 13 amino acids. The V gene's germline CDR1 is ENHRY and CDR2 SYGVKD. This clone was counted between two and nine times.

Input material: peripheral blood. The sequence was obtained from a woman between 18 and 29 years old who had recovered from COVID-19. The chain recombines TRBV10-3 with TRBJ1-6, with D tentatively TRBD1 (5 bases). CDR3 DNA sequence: TGTGCCATCAGGAGGGAGGGGAATTCACCCCTCCACTTT. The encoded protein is CAIRREGNSPLHF.